The next 9 T cell receptor beta chains were all read from a single sample in a study of cytomegalovirus exposure and HLA in healthy donors. Use of 60 Vbeta and 13 Jbeta primers characterized the PCR. Produced via immunoSEQ multiplex PCR; TCRdb's table is partial and in-frame only. The table lists tens of thousands of clones, roughly 71% of them singletons. The sequencing sample was made of PBMCs. The source of these receptors is a man in his 70s in good health and CMV-seronegative.

J is TRBJ2-5 and V is TRBV28; D unclear. The J call is uncertain, as TRBJ2-7 better fits the DNA end. This CDR3 is built from 15 residues. Germline CDR1 is MDHEN and CDR2 is SYDVKM. The CDR3 loop reads CASTSGLASLYEQYF. The CDR3 coding sequence is TGTGCCAGCACCTCGGGTCTTGCATCTCTCTACGAGCAGTACTTC.

V gene TRBV15 combines with J gene TRBJ1-4; possibly TRBD1 for D (5 bases). The CDR3 is 14 amino acids. V lost 7 bases and J lost 10, with 19 bases in between. Germline values: CDR1 LNHNV, CDR2 YYDKDF (reference sequence). The CDR3 DNA reads TGTGCCACCACCTCGGCAGGGCGGTATGGAAAACTGTTTTTT. Encoded protein: CATTSAGRYGKLFF.

This clone was observed once. The rearrangement joins TRBV5-5 to TRBJ2-1, with a weak D call TRBD2 (6 bases). Germline V gene sequence: CDR1 SGHKS, CDR2 YYEKEE (reference sequence). The V and J ends lost 1 base and 2 bases respectively, with 19 bases between them. The CDR3 sequence is 18 residues long. CDR3 bases: TGTGCCAGCAGCTTGTCCCCAGCTGGCGGGACTGCCTACAATGAGCAGTTCTTC. Residues: CASSLSPAGGTAYNEQFF.

This chain joins TRBV28 and TRBJ1-1, with 8 bases aligning to TRBD1. Germline assignment: CDR1 MDHEN and CDR2 SYDVKM. V was clipped by 1 base and J by 3 bases; unmatched bases: 10. The CDR3 is 17 residues long. CDR3: CASSLSLGQGEHTEAFF. CDR3 nucleotides: TGTGCCAGCAGTTTATCCTTAGGACAGGGCGAACACACTGAAGCTTTCTTT.

V is TRBV5-1 and J is TRBJ2-3, with 10 bases matching TRBD2. J was trimmed by 0 bases and V by 0 bases; bases with no gene match: 4. CDR3 size: 17 residues. Germline CDR1 reads SGHRS; CDR2 reads YFSETQ. CDR3 residues: CASSLGVTSGSTDTQYF. The DNA for the CDR3 is TGCGCCAGCAGCTTGGGGGTGACTAGCGGGAGCACAGATACGCAGTATTTT.

The chain is built from TRBV9 and TRBJ2-3; 11 nucleotides match TRBD2. CDR1 and CDR2 (germline): SGDLS, YYNGEE. With 5 bases clipped from V and 0 bases from J, the junction kept 8 bases outside the gene matches. This CDR3 has 17 amino acids. The CDR3 loop reads CASRALAGVPSTDTQYF. CDR3 DNA: TGTGCCAGCAGGGCACTAGCGGGGGTCCCTAGCACAGATACGCAGTATTTT.

The rearrangement joins TRBV7-2 to TRBJ2-7; 10 nucleotides agree with TRBD2. The junction had 3 bases not matched to a gene; V was cut back by 0 bases and J by 4 bases. CDR3 length: 15 residues. Per germline, CDR1 SGHTA and CDR2 FQGNSA. DNA of the CDR3: TGTGCCAGCAGCTTAGCCTCTAGCGGGGGATACGAGCAGTACTTC. Its protein is CASSLASSGGYEQYF.

This sequence joins TRBV4-1 and TRBJ1-5; TRBD1 matches 7 bases. Germline V gene data show CDR1 as MGHRA and CDR2 as YSYEKL. With V trimmed by 4 bases and J by 3 bases, 3 bases remained unmatched. This CDR3 has 14 amino acids. The CDR3 loop is CASSLTGDNQPQHF. The CDR3 DNA sequence: TGCGCCAGCAGCCTTACAGGGGACAATCAGCCCCAGCATTTT.

The chain carries TRBV29-1 and TRBJ1-4; TRBD1 matches at 9 bases. J was trimmed by 7 bases and V by 7 bases; bases with no gene match: 7. Germline V gene sequence: CDR1 SQVTM, CDR2 ANQGSEA. CDR3 length: 13 amino acids. CDR3 loop: CSAGQGITEKLFF. CDR3 bases: TGCAGCGCCGGACAGGGGATAACTGAAAAACTGTTTTTT.